The next 10 T cell receptor beta chains were all read from a single sample in a study of T-cell reconstitution after alpha-beta-depleted transplantation in children. Unique molecular identifiers were incorporated during preparation of the TCRbeta library. From the PCR reads, TCRdb called clonotypes with MiXCR, one entry per CDR3 protein. The data contain hundreds of thousands of distinct CDR3 sequences, approximately 13% of them singletons. Specimen: PBMCs, mostly from graft donor cells, collected 360 days after TCRalphabeta/CD19-depleted stem cell transplant. The source is a male patient younger than 18 who had a stem cell transplant for acute myeloid leukemia, so the T cells may come from the graft donor.

The V gene is TRBV24-1, the J gene TRBJ2-1, with 7 bases lining up with TRBD2. The CDR3 runs 16 residues. Per germline, CDR1 KGHDR and CDR2 SFDVKD. V was clipped by 2 bases and J by 9 bases; unmatched bases: 12. The CDR3 nucleotides are TGTGCCACCAGTGATTGGGGGGGACCAGGCCATCCTGAGCAGTTCTTC. It is translated as CATSDWGGPGHPEQFF.

This clonotype was seen more than once but under ten times. V and J are TRBV29-1 and TRBJ2-7; TRBD1 or TRBD2 may be the D gene (5 bases each). This CDR3 spans 13 amino acids. Trimming took off 4 bases at V and 7 bases at J, with 17 bases between the two ends. Germline V gives CDR1 SQVTM, CDR2 ANQGSEA. CDR3 amino acids: CSVGGTGSGEQYF. CDR3 nucleotide sequence: TGCAGCGTTGGAGGGACCGGTTCAGGAGAGCAGTACTTC.

At least ten counts were recorded for this clonotype. The rearrangement uses TRBV7-6 and TRBJ2-7; possibly TRBD2 for D (5 bases). The germline CDR1 and CDR2 sequences are SGHVS and FNYEAQ. The V gene lost 1 base and the J gene lost 7 bases, with 11 bases spanning the gap. The CDR3 spans 13 residues. The CDR3 protein is CASSLGLQREQYF. In nucleotides, the CDR3 is TGTGCCAGCAGCTTAGGGCTTCAGCGGGAGCAGTACTTC.

The chain combines TRBV20-1 with TRBJ2-5; D call uncertain. Germline-derived CDR1 and CDR2 are DFQATT and SNEGSKA (reference sequence). V lost 1 base and J 4 bases, leaving 10 bases between the germline ends. The CDR3 totals 13 residues. The CDR3 region is CSARGLSSETQYF. The CDR3 DNA follows: TGCAGTGCTAGAGGGTTGAGCTCAGAGACCCAGTACTTC.

In this sample, this clonotype turned up many times. This rearrangement joins TRBV28 to TRBJ2-3; D is possibly TRBD2 (6 bases). Germline loops: CDR1 MDHEN, CDR2 SYDVKM. V dropped 2 bases and J dropped 5 bases, with 26 bases sitting between them. The CDR3 is 19 amino acids. CDR3 nucleotides: TGTGCCAGCAGTTTAGGATACGGGGGTGGAGCTCCCGGGGGAGATACGCAGTATTTT. This translates into CASSLGYGGGAPGGDTQYF.

The V gene is TRBV20-1, the J gene TRBJ1-2; weak D call: TRBD1 (5 bases). This CDR3 region has 13 residues. Germline V lookup: CDR1 DFQATT, CDR2 SNEGSKA (reference sequence). Trimming pared 6 bases from V and 8 bases from J, leaving 19 bases between. CDR3 DNA: TGCAGTGCCGCACAGGCCTCGCCGTTAGGCTACACCTTC. Translating gives CSAAQASPLGYTF.

The chain is built from TRBV29-1 and TRBJ2-1, with TRBD2 matching over 12 bases. CDR3 length: 14 residues. The V gene's germline CDR1 is SQVTM and CDR2 ANQGSEA. The trim removed 7 bases at V and 4 bases at J, leaving 5 bases unmatched. DNA of the CDR3: TGCAGCGGCGGACTAGCGGGATTATACAATGAGCAGTTCTTC. This codes for CSGGLAGLYNEQFF.

The V call is TRBV4-3, the J call TRBJ2-7, with D possibly matching TRBD1 (5 bases). Trimming stripped 2 bases from V and 5 bases from J, with 10 bases between. The CDR3 covers 13 residues. Germline V gives CDR1 LGHNA, CDR2 YSLEER. CDR3 coding DNA: TGCGCCAGCAGCCAACCAGGGTACGACGAGCAGTACTTC. It yields the protein CASSQPGYDEQYF.

About this clonotype itself: One base away lies a much larger clone, so this may be a sequencing read error. This sequence joins TRBV6-5 and TRBJ2-7; no definite D call. In germline, CDR1 is MNHEY, CDR2 SVGAGI. The CDR3 loop spans 15 amino acids. This chain's CDR3 is CASCYSFVDHYEQYF. The CDR3 DNA is TGTGCCAGCTGTTACTCCTTTGTGGACCACTACGAGCAGTACTTC.

This clonotype was picked up a small number of times. The rearrangement joins TRBV3-1 to TRBJ2-3; TRBD2 matches 8 bases. Trimming took 4 bases from V and 5 from J; bases not matched to a gene: 11. The CDR3 loop spans 16 amino acids. Per the germline V gene, CDR1 is LGHDT and CDR2 is YNNKEL (reference sequence). The CDR3 protein is CASSPRREAGGDTQYF. CDR3 nucleotide sequence: TGTGCCAGCAGCCCGAGACGGGAGGCGGGGGGAGATACGCAGTATTTT.